The source of this T cell receptor beta chain is a study of T cell responses to AZD1222 COVID-19 vaccine. Study findings and constraints: Reports say nearly half of spike-specific TCRs go after unmutated variant regions.

Concerning this clone itself: What it binds is not known.

Looked up from germline, CDR1 is MNHNS and CDR2 is SASEGT. The CDR3 covers 14 residues. The V segment lost 3 bases and the J segment 15 bases; nucleotides outside the gene matches: 12. The data were produced by immunoSEQ multiplex PCR, yet TCRdb's version contains in-frame clones alone and is incomplete. The sample yields approximately 150,000 clones, more than 85% seen once. This rearrangement joins TRBV6-1 to TRBJ2-4; 9 bases line up with TRBD1. This receptor was taken from an adult in good health. The sequencing here drew on peripheral blood, taken on day 0 of AZD1222 vaccination. Written as DNA, the CDR3 is TGTGCCAGCAGTGAGAACAGGGGGCGTTTGTACCGGTACTTC. Its translation is CASSENRGRLYRYF.